The 7 T cell receptor beta chains in this list originate from one sample, sequenced in a study of shared clonotypes between healthy human individuals. Here immunoSEQ multiplex PCR was the method, and the copy in TCRdb shows in-frame clones only, minus some. The sample carries some 2,100,000 clones, approximately 96% recorded once. Sequenced sample: naive CD4+ T cells sorted from blood. The subset is: CD45RA+ positively selected. These receptor sequences come from a man aged 18 to 35 in good health.

The J gene is TRBJ2-7, the V gene TRBV4-2, with D unclear. The V gene's germline CDR1 is LGHNA and CDR2 YNFKEQ. V lost 1 base, J lost 7 bases, and 5 bases lay in between. The CDR3 spans 11 residues. Here the CDR3 reads CASSQGLEQYF. DNA for the CDR3: TGTGCCAGCAGCCAAGGGCTTGAGCAGTACTTC.

The gene calls are TRBV20-1 and TRBJ2-3; no clear D. The CDR3 covers 11 residues. The V end was cut by 4 bases, the J end by 10 bases, with 12 bases between. Germline CDR1 DFQATT, CDR2 SNEGSKA (reference sequence). The DNA of the CDR3 is TGCAGTGCTATGGGCGGACCGGCGCAGTATTTT. Amino acids: CSAMGGPAQYF.

This clone was observed a single time. J is TRBJ2-3 and V is TRBV4-1, with 7 bases lining up with TRBD2. The CDR3 runs to 14 residues. Germline loops: CDR1 MGHRA, CDR2 YSYEKL. J gave up 4 bases and V 8 bases, and 9 bases lay outside the gene matches. The CDR3 sequence is CASDAGSGADTQYF. The CDR3 nucleotides are TGCGCCAGCGACGCCGGGAGCGGGGCAGATACGCAGTATTTT.

The CDR3 reads CSAGQINEKLFF. In nucleotides, the CDR3 is TGCAGCGCCGGACAGATAAATGAAAAACTGTTTTTT. The rearrangement links TRBV29-1 to TRBJ1-4; D possibly corresponds to TRBD1 (6 bases). V lost 7 bases and J lost 5, with 11 bases in between. The CDR3 is 12 amino acids. CDR1 is SQVTM, CDR2 ANQGSEA, per germline. Full variable domain (remainder filled in from reference TRBV29-1 and TRBJ1-4): SAVISQKPSRDICQRGTSLTIQCQVDSQVTMMFWYRQQPGQSLTLIATANQGSEATYESGFVIDKFPISRPNLTFSTLTVSNMSPEDSSIYLCSAGQINEKLFFGSGTQLSVL.

The V gene is TRBV27, the J gene TRBJ1-6, with D hard to call. CDR3 length: 14 residues. Germline V gives CDR1 MNHEY, CDR2 SMNVEV (reference sequence). V lost 1 base and J 4 bases, leaving 5 bases between the germline ends. CDR3 DNA: TGTGCCAGCAGTTTATACACGTATAATTCACCCCTCCACTTT. It encodes CASSLYTYNSPLHF.

This clone has only one observation. The gene calls are TRBV18 and TRBJ2-5, with TRBD2 matching 7 bases. The ends lost 3 bases at V and 5 bases at J; junction bases unmatched: 9. CDR1 is KGHSH and CDR2 is LQKENI in the germline V gene. The length of the CDR3 is 15 residues. CDR3 region: CASSPSGTIRETQYF. The CDR3 DNA reads TGTGCCAGCTCACCCTCCGGGACTATAAGGGAGACCCAGTACTTC. Full variable domain (missing parts from reference TRBV18 and TRBJ2-5): NAGVMQNPRHLVRRRGQEARLRCSPMKGHSHVYWYRQLPEEGLKFMVYLQKENIIDESGMPKERFSAEFPKEGPSILRIQQVVRGDSAAYFCASSPSGTIRETQYFGPGTRLLVL.

The chain recombines TRBV28 with TRBJ2-7; 7 bases are shared with TRBD1. CDR1 is MDHEN, CDR2 SYDVKM, per germline. CDR3 length: 12 residues. The V segment lost 4 bases and the J segment 9 bases; nucleotides outside the gene matches: 6. As DNA, the CDR3 is TGTGCCAGCAGTTCGACAGGGAGCGGGCAGTACTTC. Protein sequence: CASSSTGSGQYF. The complete variable domain, with remaining parts taken from reference TRBV28 and TRBJ2-7, reads DVKVTQSSRYLVKRTGEKVFLECVQDMDHENMFWYRQDPGLGLRLIYFSYDVKMKEKGDIPEGYSVSREKKERFSLILESASTNQTSMYLCASSSTGSGQYFGPGTRLTVT.